This paragraph reports one T cell receptor beta chain. Antigen unknown. The sample originates from a study of OX40 agonist ivuxolimab in advanced cancers. The overall study: Mean age around 60 years, range about 23 to 80; 82.7% male. Partial responses were achieved by three patients, one with hepatocellular carcinoma and two with cutaneous melanoma. Whole-study results and caveats: Fewer expanded clones were found on average in CD4+ than in CD8+ T cells.

Trimming cost V 4 bases and J 5 bases, with 15 bases left between them. The CDR3 spans 13 residues. Germline CDR1 is SQVTM and CDR2 is ANQGSEA. Libraries were prepared by immunoSEQ multiplex PCR; TCRdb keeps only in-frame clonotypes and omits some of them. The table shows tens of thousands of clones, with 84% occurring only once. The specimen comprised CD4+ or CD8+ T cells sorted from blood, sampled in a trial of the OX40 agonist ivuxolimab. This clonotype was sampled from an adult with an advanced solid tumor such as melanoma, head and neck, liver or kidney cancer. This rearrangement joins TRBV29-1 to TRBJ2-7; TRBD1 or TRBD2 may be the D gene (5 bases each). CDR3 sequence reads: CSVASGQGDEQYF. DNA of the CDR3: TGCAGCGTTGCCTCAGGGCAGGGAGACGAGCAGTACTTC.